This record covers a single T cell receptor beta chain. Its antigen is still unknown. A much larger clone sits a single nucleotide away, making a read error possible. These data come from a study of post-analysis software for immune sequencing data. Notes on the study in general: TRBV5-6, TRBV5-1 and TRBV20-1 were among several TRBV segments more frequent in patients than controls.

The CDR3 totals 13 residues. CDR1 SNHLY and CDR2 FYNNEI come from the germline V gene. Included in the TCR beta cDNA libraries were unique molecular identifiers. Researchers reported 550,000 or so cDNA molecules coming from around 1 to 10 million T cells. Each CDR3 protein is one row after TCRdb ran MiXCR on the PCR reads. The repertoire holds about 460,000 distinct CDR3 sequences, with roughly 46% as singletons. The rearrangement uses TRBV2 and TRBJ2-4, with 10 bases lining up with TRBD1. The J call may not be correct, given that the DNA end is closer to TRBJ2-7. This TCR was recovered from a girl aged 5-17 years with multiple sclerosis. Sequenced sample: blood. The CDR3 region is CAGRRDRGYEQYF. CDR3 DNA: TGTGCCGGCAGGCGGGACAGGGGTTACGAGCAGTACTTC.